The present T cell receptor beta chain was sequenced within a study of OX40 agonist ivuxolimab in advanced cancers. V lost 5 bases and J lost 7; bases outside the gene matches: 16. There are 18 residues in the CDR3. Germline V lookup: CDR1 SEHNR, CDR2 FQNEAQ (reference sequence). This clone was seen only once. Its antigen is unknown. General study findings and limits: More expanded clones were found, on average, in CD8+ than in CD4+ T cells. The authors did not determine the antigen specificity of the expanded peripheral T cells.

Excluded were patients having autoimmune disease history or systemic immunosuppression. Assay: immunoSEQ multiplex PCR; the TCRdb copy retains only in-frame clones and omits some. This sample carries about 79,000 clones, about 85% of them seen once, and the ten largest clones take around 3.8%. The receptor comes from an adult with an advanced solid tumor such as melanoma, head and neck, liver or kidney cancer. Sequences were derived from CD4+ or CD8+ T cells sorted from blood, sampled in a trial of the OX40 agonist ivuxolimab. The chain uses TRBV7-9 and TRBJ2-7; the match to TRBD2 covers 14 bases. CDR3 DNA sequence: TGTGCCAGCAGCCCCTCCCCCGGGACTAGCGGGAGAAAGGATGAGCAGTACTTC. It translates to CASSPSPGTSGRKDEQYF.